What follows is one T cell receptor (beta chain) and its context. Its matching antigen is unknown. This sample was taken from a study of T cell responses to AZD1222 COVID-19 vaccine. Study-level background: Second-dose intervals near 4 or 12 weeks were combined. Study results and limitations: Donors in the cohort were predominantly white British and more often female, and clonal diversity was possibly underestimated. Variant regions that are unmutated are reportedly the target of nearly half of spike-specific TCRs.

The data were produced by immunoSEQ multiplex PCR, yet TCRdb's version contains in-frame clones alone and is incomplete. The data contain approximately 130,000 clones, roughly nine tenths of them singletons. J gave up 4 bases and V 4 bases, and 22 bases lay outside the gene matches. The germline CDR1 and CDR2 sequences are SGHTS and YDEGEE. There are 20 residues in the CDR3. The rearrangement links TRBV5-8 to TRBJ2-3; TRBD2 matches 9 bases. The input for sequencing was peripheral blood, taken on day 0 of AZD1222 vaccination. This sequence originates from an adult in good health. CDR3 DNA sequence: TGTGCCAGCAGCCCGGACGGGTTTAGACTAGCGGCCGGGGTTGCAGATACGCAGTATTTT. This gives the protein CASSPDGFRLAAGVADTQYF.